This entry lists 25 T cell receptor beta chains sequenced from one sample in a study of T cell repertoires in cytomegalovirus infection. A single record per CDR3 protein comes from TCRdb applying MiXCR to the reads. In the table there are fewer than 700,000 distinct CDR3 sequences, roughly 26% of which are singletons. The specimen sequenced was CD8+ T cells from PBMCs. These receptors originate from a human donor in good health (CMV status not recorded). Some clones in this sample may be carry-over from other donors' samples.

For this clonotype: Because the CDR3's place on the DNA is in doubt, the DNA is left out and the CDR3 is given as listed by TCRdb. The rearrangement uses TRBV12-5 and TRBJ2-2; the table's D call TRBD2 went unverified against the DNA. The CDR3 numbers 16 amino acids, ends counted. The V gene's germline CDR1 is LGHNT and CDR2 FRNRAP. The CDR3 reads CASGFGPGGMTGELFF.

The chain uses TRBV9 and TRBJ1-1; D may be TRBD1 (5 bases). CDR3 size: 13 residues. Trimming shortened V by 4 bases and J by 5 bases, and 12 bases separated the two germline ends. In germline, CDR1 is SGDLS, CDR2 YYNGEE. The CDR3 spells CASSPKWGTEAFF. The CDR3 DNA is TGTGCCAGCAGCCCTAAATGGGGGACTGAAGCTTTCTTT.

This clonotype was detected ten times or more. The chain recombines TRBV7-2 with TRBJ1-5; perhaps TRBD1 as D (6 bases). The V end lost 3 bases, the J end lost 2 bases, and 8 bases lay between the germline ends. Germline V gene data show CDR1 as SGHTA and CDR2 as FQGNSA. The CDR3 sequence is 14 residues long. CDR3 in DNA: TGTGCCAGCAGCTTTACAGGGCGCAATCAGCCCCAGCATTTT. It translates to CASSFTGRNQPQHF.

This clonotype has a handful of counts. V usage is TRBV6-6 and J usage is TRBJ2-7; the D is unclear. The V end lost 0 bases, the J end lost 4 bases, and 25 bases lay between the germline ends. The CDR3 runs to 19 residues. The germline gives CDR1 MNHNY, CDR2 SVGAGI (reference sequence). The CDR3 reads CASSYSVTAGSRWKYEQYF. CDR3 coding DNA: TGTGCCAGCAGTTACTCGGTCACCGCCGGGTCTCGGTGGAAATACGAGCAGTACTTC.

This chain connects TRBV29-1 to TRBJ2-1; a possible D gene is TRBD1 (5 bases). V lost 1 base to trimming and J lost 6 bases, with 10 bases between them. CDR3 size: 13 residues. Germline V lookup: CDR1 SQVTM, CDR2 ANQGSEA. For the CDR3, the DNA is TGCAGCGTTGAAGCAGGGATTTTCAATGAGCAGTTCTTC. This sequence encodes CSVEAGIFNEQFF.

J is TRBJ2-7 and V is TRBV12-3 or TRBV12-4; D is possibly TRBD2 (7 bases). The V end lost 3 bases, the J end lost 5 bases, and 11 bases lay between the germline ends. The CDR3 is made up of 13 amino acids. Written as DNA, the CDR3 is TGTGCCAGCAGTTTGCGGGGGCTGGACGAGCAGTACGTC. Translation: CASSLRGLDEQYV.

The CDR3 sequence: CASSPRGGGVNTEAFF. The DNA for the CDR3 is TGTGCCAGCAGTCCCCGAGGAGGGGGGGTGAACACTGAAGCTTTCTTT. This chain links TRBV28 with TRBJ1-1; the D gene is possibly TRBD1 (6 bases). The CDR3 length is 16 residues. Trimming pared 5 bases from V and 0 bases from J, leaving 16 bases between. Germline V lookup: CDR1 MDHEN, CDR2 SYDVKM.

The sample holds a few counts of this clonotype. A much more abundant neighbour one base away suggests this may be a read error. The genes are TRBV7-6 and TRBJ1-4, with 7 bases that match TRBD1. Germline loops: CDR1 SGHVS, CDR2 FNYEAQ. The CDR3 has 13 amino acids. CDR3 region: CVSNAGGNEKLFF. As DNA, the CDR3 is TGTGTCAGCAACGCAGGGGGGAATGAAAAACTGTTTTTT.

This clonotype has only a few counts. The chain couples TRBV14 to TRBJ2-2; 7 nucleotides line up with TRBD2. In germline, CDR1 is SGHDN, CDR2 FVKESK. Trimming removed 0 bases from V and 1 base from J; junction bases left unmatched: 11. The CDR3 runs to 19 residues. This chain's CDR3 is CASSQEAVAGAVNTGELFF. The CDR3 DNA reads TGTGCCAGCAGCCAAGAAGCGGTCGCGGGAGCGGTGAACACCGGGGAGCTGTTTTTT.

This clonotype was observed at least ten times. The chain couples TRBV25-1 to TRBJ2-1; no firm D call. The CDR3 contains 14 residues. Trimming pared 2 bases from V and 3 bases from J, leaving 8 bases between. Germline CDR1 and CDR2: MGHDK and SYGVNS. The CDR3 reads CASSEMEGYNEQFF. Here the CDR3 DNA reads TGTGCCAGCAGTGAAATGGAAGGCTACAATGAGCAGTTCTTC.

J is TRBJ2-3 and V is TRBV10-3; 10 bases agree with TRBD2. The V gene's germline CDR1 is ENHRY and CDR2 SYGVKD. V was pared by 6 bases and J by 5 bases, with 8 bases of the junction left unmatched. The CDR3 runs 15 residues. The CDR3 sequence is CAIRGAGGPGDTQYF. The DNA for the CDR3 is TGTGCCATCAGAGGAGCGGGGGGGCCAGGAGATACGCAGTATTTT.

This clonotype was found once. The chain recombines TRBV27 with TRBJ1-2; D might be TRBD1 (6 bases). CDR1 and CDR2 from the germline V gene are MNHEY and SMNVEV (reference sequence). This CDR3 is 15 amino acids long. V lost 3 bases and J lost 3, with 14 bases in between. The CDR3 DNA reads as TGTGCCAGCAGTTTCGGGACATGGGGCGACTATGGCTACACCTTC. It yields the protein CASSFGTWGDYGYTF.

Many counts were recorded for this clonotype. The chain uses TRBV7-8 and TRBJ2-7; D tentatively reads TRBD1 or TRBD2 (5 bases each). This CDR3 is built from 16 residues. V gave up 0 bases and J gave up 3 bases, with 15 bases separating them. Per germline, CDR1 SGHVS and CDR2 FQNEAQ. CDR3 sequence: CASSLAGDGLLYEQYV. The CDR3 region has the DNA TGTGCCAGCAGCTTAGCGGGGGACGGATTACTCTACGAGCAGTACGTC.

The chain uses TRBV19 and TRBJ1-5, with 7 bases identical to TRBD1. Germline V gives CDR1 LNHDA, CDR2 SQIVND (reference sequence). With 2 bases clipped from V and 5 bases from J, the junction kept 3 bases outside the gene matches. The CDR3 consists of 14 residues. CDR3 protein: CASSIRQGDQPQHF. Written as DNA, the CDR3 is TGTGCCAGTAGTATAAGGCAGGGGGATCAGCCCCAGCATTTT. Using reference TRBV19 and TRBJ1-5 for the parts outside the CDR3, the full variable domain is DGGITQSPKYLFRKEGQNVTLSCEQNLNHDAMYWYRQDPGQGLRLIYYSQIVNDFQKGDIAEGYSVSREKKESFPLTVTSAQKNPTAFYLCASSIRQGDQPQHFGDGTRLSIL.

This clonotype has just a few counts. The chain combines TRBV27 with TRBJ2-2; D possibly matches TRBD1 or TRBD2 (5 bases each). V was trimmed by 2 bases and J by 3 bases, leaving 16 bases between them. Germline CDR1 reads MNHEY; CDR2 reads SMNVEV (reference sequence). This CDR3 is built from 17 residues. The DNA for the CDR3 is TGTGCCAGCAGTTTACAAATCCGGGGCAGGGACACCGGGGAGCTGTTTTTT. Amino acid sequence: CASSLQIRGRDTGELFF.

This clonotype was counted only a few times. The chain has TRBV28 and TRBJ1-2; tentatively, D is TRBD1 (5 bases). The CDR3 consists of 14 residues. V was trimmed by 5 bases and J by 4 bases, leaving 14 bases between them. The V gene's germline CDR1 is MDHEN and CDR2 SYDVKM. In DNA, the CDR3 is TGTGCCAGCAGTAAAGGGACGGAAACCTATGGCTACACCTTC. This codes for CASSKGTETYGYTF.

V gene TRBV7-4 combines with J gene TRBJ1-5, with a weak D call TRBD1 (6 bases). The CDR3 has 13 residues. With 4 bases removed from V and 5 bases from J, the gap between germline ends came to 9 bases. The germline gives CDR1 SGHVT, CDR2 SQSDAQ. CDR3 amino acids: CASSSRGYQPQHF. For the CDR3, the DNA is TGTGCCAGCAGCTCCAGGGGTTATCAGCCCCAGCATTTT.

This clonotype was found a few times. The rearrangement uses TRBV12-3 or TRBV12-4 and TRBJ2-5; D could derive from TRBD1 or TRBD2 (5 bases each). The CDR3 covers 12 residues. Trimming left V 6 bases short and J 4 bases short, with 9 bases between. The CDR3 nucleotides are TGTGCCAGCAGGTCGGGGCGAGAGACCCAGTACTTC. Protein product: CASRSGRETQYF.

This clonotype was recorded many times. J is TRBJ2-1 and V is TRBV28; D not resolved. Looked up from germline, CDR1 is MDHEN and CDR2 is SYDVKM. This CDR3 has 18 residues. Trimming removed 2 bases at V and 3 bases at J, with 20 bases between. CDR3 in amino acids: CASSLRRIAYVFYNEQFF. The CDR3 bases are TGTGCCAGCAGTTTACGACGGATCGCCTACGTGTTCTACAATGAGCAGTTCTTC.

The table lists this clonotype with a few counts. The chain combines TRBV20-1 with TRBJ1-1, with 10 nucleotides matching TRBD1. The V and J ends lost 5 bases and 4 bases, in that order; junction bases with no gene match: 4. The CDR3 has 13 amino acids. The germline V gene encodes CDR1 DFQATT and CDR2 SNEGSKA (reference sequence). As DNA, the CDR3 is TGCAGTGCTCCGTGGACAGGGGGCACTGAAGCTTTCTTT. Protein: CSAPWTGGTEAFF.

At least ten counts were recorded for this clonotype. The CDR3 bases are TGTGCCAGCAGCCCCGAACAGGGGGCAACCGGGGAGCTGTTTTTT. Its translation: CASSPEQGATGELFF. This sequence joins TRBV7-6 and TRBJ2-2; 9 bases are a match to TRBD1. V was clipped by 5 bases and J by 5 bases; unmatched bases: 6. Germline V gene data show CDR1 as SGHVS and CDR2 as FNYEAQ. There are 15 residues in the CDR3.

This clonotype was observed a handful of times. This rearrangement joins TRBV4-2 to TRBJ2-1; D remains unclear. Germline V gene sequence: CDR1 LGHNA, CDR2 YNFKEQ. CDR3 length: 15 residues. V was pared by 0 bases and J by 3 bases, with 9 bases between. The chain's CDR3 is CASSQDPVIYNEQFF. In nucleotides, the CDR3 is TGTGCCAGCAGCCAAGATCCGGTTATCTACAATGAGCAGTTCTTC.

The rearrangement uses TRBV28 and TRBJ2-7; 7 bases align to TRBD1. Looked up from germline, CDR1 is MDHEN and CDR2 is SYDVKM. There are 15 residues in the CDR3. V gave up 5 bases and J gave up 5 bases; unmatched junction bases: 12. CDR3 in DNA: TGTGCCAGCAGTCACAGGGGAAGTAACTATGACGAGCAGTACGTC. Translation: CASSHRGSNYDEQYV.

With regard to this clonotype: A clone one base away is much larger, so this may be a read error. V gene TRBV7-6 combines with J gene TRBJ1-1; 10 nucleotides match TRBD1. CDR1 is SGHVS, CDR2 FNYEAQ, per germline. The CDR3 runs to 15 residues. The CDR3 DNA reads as TGTGTCAGCAGCCGATGGGACAGGGGGAACACTGAAGCTTTCTTT. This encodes CVSSRWDRGNTEAFF.

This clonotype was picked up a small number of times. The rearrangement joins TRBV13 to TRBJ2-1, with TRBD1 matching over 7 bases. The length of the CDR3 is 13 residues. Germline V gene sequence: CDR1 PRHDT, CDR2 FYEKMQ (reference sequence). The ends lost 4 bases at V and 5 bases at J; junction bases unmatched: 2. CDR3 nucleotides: TGTGCCAGCAGCTCCCAGGGGGACAATGAGCAGTTCTTC. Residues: CASSSQGDNEQFF.